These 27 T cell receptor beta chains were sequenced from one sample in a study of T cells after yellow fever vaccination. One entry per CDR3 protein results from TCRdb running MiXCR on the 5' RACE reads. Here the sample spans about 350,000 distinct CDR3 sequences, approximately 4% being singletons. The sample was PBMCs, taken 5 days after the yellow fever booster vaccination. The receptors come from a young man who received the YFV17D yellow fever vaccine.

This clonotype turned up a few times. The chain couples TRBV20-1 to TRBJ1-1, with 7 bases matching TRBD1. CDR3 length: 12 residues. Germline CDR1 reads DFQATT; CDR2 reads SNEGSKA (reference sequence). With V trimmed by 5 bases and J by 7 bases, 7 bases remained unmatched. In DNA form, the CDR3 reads TGCAGTGCTCCGGGCAGGGGGAATGAAGCTTTCTTT. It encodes CSAPGRGNEAFF.

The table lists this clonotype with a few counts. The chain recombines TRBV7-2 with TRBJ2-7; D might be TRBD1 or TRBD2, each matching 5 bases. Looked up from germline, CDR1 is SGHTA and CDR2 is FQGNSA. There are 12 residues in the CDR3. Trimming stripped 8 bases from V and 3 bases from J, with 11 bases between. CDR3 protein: CASGRGCYEQYV. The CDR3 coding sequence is TGTGCCAGCGGCCGGGGCTGCTACGAGCAGTACGTC.

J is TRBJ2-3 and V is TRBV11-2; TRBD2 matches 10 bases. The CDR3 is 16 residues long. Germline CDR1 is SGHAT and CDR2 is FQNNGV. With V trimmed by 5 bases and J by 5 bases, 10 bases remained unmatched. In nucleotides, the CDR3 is TGTGCCAGCAGCGAGGGTGGTCTAGCGGGGGTAGATACGCAGTATTTT. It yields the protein CASSEGGLAGVDTQYF.

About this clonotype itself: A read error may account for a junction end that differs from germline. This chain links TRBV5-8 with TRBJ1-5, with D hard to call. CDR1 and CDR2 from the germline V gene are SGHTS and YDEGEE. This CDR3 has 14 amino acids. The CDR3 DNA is TGTGCCAGCAGCTCCTACGGTGGCAATCGGCCCCAGCATTTT. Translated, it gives CASSSYGGNRPQHF.

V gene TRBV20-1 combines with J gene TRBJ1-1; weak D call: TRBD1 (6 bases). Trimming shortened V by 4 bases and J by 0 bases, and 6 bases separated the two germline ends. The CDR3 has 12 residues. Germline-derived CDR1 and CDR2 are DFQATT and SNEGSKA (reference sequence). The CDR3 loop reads CSANRVNTEAFF. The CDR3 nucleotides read TGCAGTGCTAACAGGGTGAACACTGAAGCTTTCTTT.

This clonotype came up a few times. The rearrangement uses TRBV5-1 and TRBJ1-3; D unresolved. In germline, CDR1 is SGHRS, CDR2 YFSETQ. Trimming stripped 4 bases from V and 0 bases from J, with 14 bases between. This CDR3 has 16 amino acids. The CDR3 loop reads CASSDGRLSSGNTIYF. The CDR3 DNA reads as TGCGCCAGCAGCGACGGACGGTTAAGCTCTGGAAACACCATATATTTT.

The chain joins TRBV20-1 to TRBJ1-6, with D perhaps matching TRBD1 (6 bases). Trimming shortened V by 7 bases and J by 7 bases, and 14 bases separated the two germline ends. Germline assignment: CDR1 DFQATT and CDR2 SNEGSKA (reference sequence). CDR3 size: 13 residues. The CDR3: CSVRQDTNSPLHF. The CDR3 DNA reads TGCAGTGTCCGACAGGATACGAATTCACCCCTCCACTTT.

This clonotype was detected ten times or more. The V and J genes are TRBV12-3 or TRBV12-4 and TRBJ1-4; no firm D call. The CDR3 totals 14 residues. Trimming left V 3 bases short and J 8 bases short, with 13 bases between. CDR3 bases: TGTGCCAGCAGTTTTATAAATCAAGGAGAAAAACTGTTTTTT. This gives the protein CASSFINQGEKLFF.

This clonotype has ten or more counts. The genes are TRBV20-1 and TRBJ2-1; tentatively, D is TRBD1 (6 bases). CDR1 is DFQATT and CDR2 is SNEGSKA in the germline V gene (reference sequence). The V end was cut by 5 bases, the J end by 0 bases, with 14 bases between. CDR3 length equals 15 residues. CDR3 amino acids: CSASPGATSYNEQFF. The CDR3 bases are TGCAGTGCTTCCCCAGGGGCGACCTCCTACAATGAGCAGTTCTTC.

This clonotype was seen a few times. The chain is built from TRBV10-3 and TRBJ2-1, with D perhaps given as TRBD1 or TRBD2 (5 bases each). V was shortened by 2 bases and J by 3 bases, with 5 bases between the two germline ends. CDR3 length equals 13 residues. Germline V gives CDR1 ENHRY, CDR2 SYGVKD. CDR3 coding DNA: TGTGCCATCAGTGAGGGGGGCTACAATGAGCAGTTCTTC. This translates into CAISEGGYNEQFF.

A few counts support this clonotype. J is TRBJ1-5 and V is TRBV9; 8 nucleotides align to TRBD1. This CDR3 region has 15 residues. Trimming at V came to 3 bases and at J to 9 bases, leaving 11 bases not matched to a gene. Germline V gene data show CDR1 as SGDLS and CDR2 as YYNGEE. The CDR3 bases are TGTGCCAGCAGCGCGGGGGACAGGCCGGCGGCGCCCCAGCATTTT. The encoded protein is CASSAGDRPAAPQHF.

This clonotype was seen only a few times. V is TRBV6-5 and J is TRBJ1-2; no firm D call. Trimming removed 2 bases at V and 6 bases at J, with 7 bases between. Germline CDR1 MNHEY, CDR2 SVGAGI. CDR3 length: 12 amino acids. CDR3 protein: CASSYGRDGYTF. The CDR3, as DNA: TGTGCCAGCAGTTACGGGAGGGATGGCTACACCTTC.

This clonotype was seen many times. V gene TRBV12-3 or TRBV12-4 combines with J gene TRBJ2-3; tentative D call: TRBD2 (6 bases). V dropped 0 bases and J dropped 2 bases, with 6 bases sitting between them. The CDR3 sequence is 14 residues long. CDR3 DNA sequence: TGTGCCAGCAGTTTAGCGGGACTCACAGATACGCAGTATTTT. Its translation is CASSLAGLTDTQYF.

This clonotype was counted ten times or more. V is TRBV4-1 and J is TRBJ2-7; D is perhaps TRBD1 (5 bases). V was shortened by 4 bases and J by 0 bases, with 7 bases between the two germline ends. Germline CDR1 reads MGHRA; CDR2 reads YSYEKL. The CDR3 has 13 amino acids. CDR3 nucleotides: TGCGCCAGCAGCCCGACAGTCTCCTACGAGCAGTACGTC. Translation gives CASSPTVSYEQYV.

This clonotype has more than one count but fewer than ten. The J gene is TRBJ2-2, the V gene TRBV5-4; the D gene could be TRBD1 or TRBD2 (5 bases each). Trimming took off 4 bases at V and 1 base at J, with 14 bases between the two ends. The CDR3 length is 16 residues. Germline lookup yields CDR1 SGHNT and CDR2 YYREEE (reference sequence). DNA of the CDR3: TGTGCCAGCAGCCACTCTGAGGGGTGGAACACCGGGGAGCTGTTTTTT. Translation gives CASSHSEGWNTGELFF.

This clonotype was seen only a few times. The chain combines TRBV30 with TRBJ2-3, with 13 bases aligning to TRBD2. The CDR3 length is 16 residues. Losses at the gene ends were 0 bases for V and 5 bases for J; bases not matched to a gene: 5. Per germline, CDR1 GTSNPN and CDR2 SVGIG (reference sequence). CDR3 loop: CAWSVGLAGAVDTQYF. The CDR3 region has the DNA TGTGCCTGGAGTGTTGGACTAGCGGGGGCTGTAGATACGCAGTATTTT.

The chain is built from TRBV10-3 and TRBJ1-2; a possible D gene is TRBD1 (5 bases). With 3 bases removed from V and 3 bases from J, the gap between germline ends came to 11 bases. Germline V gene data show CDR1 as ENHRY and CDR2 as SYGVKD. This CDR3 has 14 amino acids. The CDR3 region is CAISESSGYYGYTF. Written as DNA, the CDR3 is TGTGCCATCAGTGAATCCTCAGGGTACTATGGCTACACCTTC.

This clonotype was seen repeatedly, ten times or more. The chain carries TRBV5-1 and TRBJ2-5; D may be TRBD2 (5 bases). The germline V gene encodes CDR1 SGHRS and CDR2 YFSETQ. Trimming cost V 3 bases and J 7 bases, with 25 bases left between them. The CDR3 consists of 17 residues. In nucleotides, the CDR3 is TGCGCCAGCAGCTCCCCAACCGGCCATTCGGGGTTGGTGACCCAGTACTTC. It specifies CASSSPTGHSGLVTQYF. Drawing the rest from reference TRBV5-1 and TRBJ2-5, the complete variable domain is KAGVTQTPRYLIKTRGQQVTLSCSPISGHRSVSWYQQTPGQGLQFLFEYFSETQRNKGNFPGRFSGRQFSNSRSEMNVSTLELGDSALYLCASSSPTGHSGLVTQYFGPGTRLLVL.

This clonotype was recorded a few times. In DNA, the CDR3 is TGTGCCAGCAGCCTTCAGCGTAGTGGCTACACCTTC. It specifies CASSLQRSGYTF. The chain couples TRBV5-4 to TRBJ1-2; D is ambiguous. Germline values: CDR1 SGHNT, CDR2 YYREEE (reference sequence). V was clipped by 4 bases and J by 7 bases, with 11 bases between them. The CDR3 extends over 12 amino acids.

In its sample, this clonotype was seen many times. This CDR3 is CASSLRDRVYEQFF. Here the CDR3 DNA reads TGTGCCAGCAGCTTACGGGACAGGGTGTACGAGCAGTTCTTC. V usage is TRBV7-2 and J usage is TRBJ2-1; 9 nucleotides agree with TRBD1. After removal of 2 bases from V and 10 bases from J, the junction contained 6 bases not matched to a gene. Germline CDR1 reads SGHTA; CDR2 reads FQGNSA. CDR3 length: 14 residues.

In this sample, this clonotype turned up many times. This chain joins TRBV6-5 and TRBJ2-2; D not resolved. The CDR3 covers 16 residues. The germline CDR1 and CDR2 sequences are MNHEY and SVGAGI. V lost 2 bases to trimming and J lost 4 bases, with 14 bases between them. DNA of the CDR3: TGTGCCAGCAGTTACGATGCGTCCCTCCCCACCGGGGAGCTGTTTTTT. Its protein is CASSYDASLPTGELFF.

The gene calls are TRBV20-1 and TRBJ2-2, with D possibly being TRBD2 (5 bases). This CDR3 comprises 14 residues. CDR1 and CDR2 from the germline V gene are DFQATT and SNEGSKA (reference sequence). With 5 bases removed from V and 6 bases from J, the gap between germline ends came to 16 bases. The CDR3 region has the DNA TGCAGTGCTCCCTATAGCGATGGACCCGGGGAGCTGTTTTTT. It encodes CSAPYSDGPGELFF.

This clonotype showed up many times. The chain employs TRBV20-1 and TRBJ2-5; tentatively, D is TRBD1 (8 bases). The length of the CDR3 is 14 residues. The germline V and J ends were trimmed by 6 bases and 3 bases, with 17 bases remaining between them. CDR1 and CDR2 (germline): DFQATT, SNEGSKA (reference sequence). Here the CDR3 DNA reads TGCAGTGCCCAGGGGGCTAGCGGTGAAGAGACCCAGTACTTC. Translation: CSAQGASGEETQYF.

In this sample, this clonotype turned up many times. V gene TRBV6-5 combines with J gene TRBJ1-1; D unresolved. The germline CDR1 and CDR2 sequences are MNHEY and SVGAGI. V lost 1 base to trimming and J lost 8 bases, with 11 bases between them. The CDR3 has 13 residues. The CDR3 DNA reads TGTGCCAGCAGTTACTTGATTGGAGGAGAAGCTTTCTTT. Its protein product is CASSYLIGGEAFF.

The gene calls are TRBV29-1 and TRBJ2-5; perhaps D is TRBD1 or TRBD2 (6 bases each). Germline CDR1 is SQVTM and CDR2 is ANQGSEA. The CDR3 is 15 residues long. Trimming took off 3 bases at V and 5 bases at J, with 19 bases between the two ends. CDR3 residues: CSVDGGRGVQETQYF. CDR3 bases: TGCAGCGTTGATGGGGGGCGCGGTGTTCAGGAGACCCAGTACTTC. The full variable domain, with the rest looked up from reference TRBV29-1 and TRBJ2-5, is SAVISQKPSRDICQRGTSLTIQCQVDSQVTMMFWYRQQPGQSLTLIATANQGSEATYESGFVIDKFPISRPNLTFSTLTVSNMSPEDSSIYLCSVDGGRGVQETQYFGPGTRLLVL.

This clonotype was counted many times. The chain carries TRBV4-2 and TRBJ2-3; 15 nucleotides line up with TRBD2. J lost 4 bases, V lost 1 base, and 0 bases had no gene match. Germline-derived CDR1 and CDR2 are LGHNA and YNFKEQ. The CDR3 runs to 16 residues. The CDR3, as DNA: TGTGCCAGCAGCCAAGGGACTAGCGGGGGGGCAGATACGCAGTATTTT. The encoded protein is CASSQGTSGGADTQYF.

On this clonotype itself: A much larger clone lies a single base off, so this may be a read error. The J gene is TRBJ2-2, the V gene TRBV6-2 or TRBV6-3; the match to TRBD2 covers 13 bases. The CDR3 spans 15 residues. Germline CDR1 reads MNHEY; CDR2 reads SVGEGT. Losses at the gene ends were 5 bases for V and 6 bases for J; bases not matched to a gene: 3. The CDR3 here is CASSQLAGGPGELFF. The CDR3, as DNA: TGTGCCAGCAGTCAACTAGCGGGGGGGCCCGGGGAGCTGTTTTTT.